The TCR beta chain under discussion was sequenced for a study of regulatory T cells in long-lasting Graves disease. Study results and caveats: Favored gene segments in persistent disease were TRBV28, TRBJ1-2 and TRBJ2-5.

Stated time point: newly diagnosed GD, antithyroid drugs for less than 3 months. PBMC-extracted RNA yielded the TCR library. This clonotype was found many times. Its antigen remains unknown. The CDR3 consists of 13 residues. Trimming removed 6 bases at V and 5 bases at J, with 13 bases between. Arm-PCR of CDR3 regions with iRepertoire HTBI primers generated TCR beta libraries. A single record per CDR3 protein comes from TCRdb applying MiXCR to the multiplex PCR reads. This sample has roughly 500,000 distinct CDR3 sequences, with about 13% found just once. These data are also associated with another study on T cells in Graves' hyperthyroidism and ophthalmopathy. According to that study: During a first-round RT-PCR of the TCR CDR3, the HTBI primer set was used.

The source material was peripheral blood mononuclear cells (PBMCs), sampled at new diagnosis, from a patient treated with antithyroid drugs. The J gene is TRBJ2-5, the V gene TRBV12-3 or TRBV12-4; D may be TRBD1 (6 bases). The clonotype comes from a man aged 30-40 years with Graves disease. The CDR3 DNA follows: TGTGCCAGCAGCCCCTTTGGGGGCGAGACCCAGTACTTC. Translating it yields CASSPFGGETQYF.